The following is a T cell receptor (beta chain) sequence with its context. Indicated time point: baseline, week 1 (first vaccination visit). The sample's treatment: pre-vaccination baseline after standard-of-care therapy. The donors' diagnosis was new WHO grade 3 or 4 astrocytoma that was IDH1-mutant and ATRX-lost. TCRdb's copy holds only in-frame clones and misses some; the assay was immunoSEQ multiplex PCR. The table includes some 61,000 clones, just over 85% detected once. The data stem from a study of a mutant IDH1 vaccine in newly diagnosed glioma. V dropped 0 bases and J dropped 10 bases, with 10 bases sitting between them. The CDR3 contains 13 residues. Germline V gene sequence: CDR1 SGHRS, CDR2 YFSETQ.

The V call is TRBV5-1, the J call TRBJ1-4; weak D call: TRBD1 (5 bases). The receptor was isolated from a man aged 25 to 45 with glioma. The material was PBMCs, obtained from a glioma patient treated with radiotherapy, temozolomide or both. The CDR3 region is CASSLEGFTKLFF. In nucleotides, the CDR3 is TGCGCCAGCAGCTTGGAGGGGTTTACAAAACTGTTTTTT.